These T cell receptor beta chains were read from a single sample in a study of cytomegalovirus exposure and HLA in healthy donors. The repertoire was sequenced with immunoSEQ multiplex PCR; TCRdb's copy has only in-frame clones and lacks some. Found here are 70,000 to 100,000 clones, less than 70% of them singletons; the top ten hold approximately 2.7%. Sequenced material: PBMCs. The source is a man aged 45-60 years in good health and CMV-seronegative. CDR3s include the opening cysteine and the closing phenylalanine or tryptophan. D genes are given only for firm matches. Clone size is shown for a subset of rows, as once, few, many or a class of expanded clone.

TRBJ2-5 | TRBD2 | 15 | NA | TRBV7-9 | TGTGCCAGCAGCTTTACCGGGGGGGCAAAAGAGACCCAGTACTTC | CASSFTGGAKETQYF
TRBJ1-5 | NA | 13 | NA | TRBV12-5 | TGTGCTAGTGGTGGGCCCGCCGGGGGGCCCCAGCATTTT | CASGGPAGGPQHF
TRBJ1-1 | TRBD1 | 18 | NA | TRBV7-9 | TGTGCCAGCAGCTTAAGAGGCCTTACAGGGGCCATGAACACTGAAGCTTTCTTT | CASSLRGLTGAMNTEAFF
TRBJ2-5 | TRBD2 | 15 | NA | TRBV4-2 | TGTGCCAGCAGCCAAGATCTAGCGGGTCAAGAGACCCAGTACTTC | CASSQDLAGQETQYF
TRBJ2-5 | NA | 16 | NA | TRBV6-5 | TGTGCCAGCAGTTACTCGTTGTACGCGGTCCAAGAGACCCAGTACTTC | CASSYSLYAVQETQYF
TRBJ1-2 | TRBD1 | 16 | NA | TRBV7-6 | TGTGCCAGCAGCTTAGCGTACGCAGGGGGCGCGAGTGGCTACACCTTC | CASSLAYAGGASGYTF
TRBJ2-2 | TRBD2 | 16 | few | TRBV10-3 | TGTGCCATCAGTGAGTTCGGACTAGCGGACACCGGGGAGCTGTTTTTT | CAISEFGLADTGELFF
TRBJ2-7 | TRBD2 | 12 | medium-sized | TRBV6-1 | TGTGCCAGCAGACTAGCGTTCTACGAGCAGTACTTC | CASRLAFYEQYF
TRBJ1-5 | TRBD1 | 17 | NA | TRBV28 | TGTGCCAGCAGCTGGACAGGGGGGTATGGTAGCAATCAGCCCCAGCATTTT | CASSWTGGYGSNQPQHF
TRBJ1-6 | NA | 16 | few | TRBV4-2 | TGTGCCAGCAGCCGCGACCCGACAGGCTATAATTCACCCCTCCACTTT | CASSRDPTGYNSPLHF
TRBJ2-3 | TRBD1 | 13 | few | TRBV29-1 | TGCAGCGCACGACAGGGTGGGACAGATACGCAGTATTTT | CSARQGGTDTQYF
TRBJ2-5 | NA | 14 | NA | TRBV11-2 | TGTGCCAGCAGCCCGACGGCAGGCCAAGAGACCCAGTACTTC | CASSPTAGQETQYF
TRBJ2-5 | NA | 16 | NA | TRBV9 | TGTGCCAGCAGCGTAGGGGTTGTGGCGCAGCGAGAGACCCAGTACTTC | CASSVGVVAQRETQYF
TRBJ2-3 | TRBD2 | 14 | NA | TRBV7-2 | TGTGCCAGCAGCCGTAGCGGGAGGGCGGATACGCAGTATTTT | CASSRSGRADTQYF
TRBJ2-3 | TRBD2 | 14 | NA | TRBV10-3 | TGTGCCATCAAGGTGGGACTAGCAGGAGATACGCAGTATTTT | CAIKVGLAGDTQYF
TRBJ1-5 | TRBD1 | 15 | NA | TRBV5-1 | TGCGCCAGCAGCTTGGCCGCCAGGGGGCTTCAGCCCCAGCATTTT | CASSLAARGLQPQHF
TRBJ2-1 | NA | 16 | NA | TRBV7-2 | TGTGCCAGCAGCTTAGGTCCGCACAGGGGAGGAAATGAGCAGTTCTTC | CASSLGPHRGGNEQFF
TRBJ1-3 | NA | 14 | NA | TRBV6-5 | TGTGCCAGCAGTCTGGGACATTCTGGAAACACCATATATTTT | CASSLGHSGNTIYF
TRBJ1-4 | TRBD1 | 15 | NA | TRBV9 | TGTGCCAGCAGCGTCGGACAGGGCCCAACTAGGGAACTGTTTTTT | CASSVGQGPTRELFF
TRBJ2-1 | NA | 13 | NA | TRBV6-5 | TGTGCCAGCATCAGACCAGGGGCCAATGAGCAGTTCTTC | CASIRPGANEQFF
TRBJ1-1 | TRBD1 | 15 | few | TRBV2 | TGTGCCAGCAGGTCGCGACAGGGGGCGCAAACTGAAGCTTTCTTT | CASRSRQGAQTEAFF
TRBJ1-4 | NA | 15 | NA | TRBV4-1 | TGCGCCAGCAGCCAATACTATAGGGGTAATGAAAAACTGTTTTTT | CASSQYYRGNEKLFF
TRBJ2-5 | NA | 13 | few | TRBV2 | TGTGCCAGCAGTGAAGAGGCGGGGGAGACCCAGTACTTC | CASSEEAGETQYF
TRBJ1-2 | NA | 15 | NA | TRBV13 | TGTGCCAGCAGCTTATCGGGGGGCGGAAACTATGGCTACACCTTC | CASSLSGGGNYGYTF
TRBJ1-3 | NA | 14 | NA | TRBV6-5 | TGTGCCAGCAGTTACGGGGGGGAAGGAAACACCATATATTTT | CASSYGGEGNTIYF
TRBJ2-3 | TRBD2 | 16 | NA | TRBV4-2 | TGTGCCAGCAGCCAAGATGGGACTAGCGGCACAGATACGCAGTATTTT | CASSQDGTSGTDTQYF
TRBJ1-2 | TRBD1 | 15 | few | TRBV4-2 | TGTGCCAGCAGCAAAGGACAGGGAATTAACTATGGCTACACCTTC | CASSKGQGINYGYTF
TRBJ1-6 | NA | 12 | NA | TRBV4-1 | TGCGCCAGCAGCCATCCTCGGGGGCCCCTCCACTTT | CASSHPRGPLHF
TRBJ2-1 | TRBD2 | 16 | NA | TRBV9 | TGTGCCAGCAGCGTGGGGGGGTGGACTAGCGGGAGTAAGCAGTTCTTC | CASSVGGWTSGSKQFF
TRBJ2-1 | NA | 15 | NA | TRBV7-8 | TGTGCCAGCAGCCCAGGGGCCGGTAATTACAATGAGCAGTTCTTC | CASSPGAGNYNEQFF
TRBJ2-7 | NA | 14 | NA | TRBV5-1 | TGCGCCAGCAGCTTGGTGGCGGGCGGCTACGAGCAGTACTTC | CASSLVAGGYEQYF
TRBJ2-1 | NA | 15 | NA | TRBV6-5 | TGTGCCAGCACTGGCCTTGGAGGTCGAAACAATGAGCAGTTCTTC | CASTGLGGRNNEQFF
TRBJ1-1 | NA | 13 | few | TRBV11-2 | TGTGCCAGCAGCCCGTGGGCCCTGAAAATGGCTTTCTTT | CASSPWALKMAFF
TRBJ1-6 | TRBD1 | 17 | NA | TRBV4-2 | TGTGCCAGCAGCCAAGATCCCAGGGGGGCCTATAATTCACCCCTCCACTTT | CASSQDPRGAYNSPLHF
TRBJ1-5 | NA | 13 | NA | TRBV9 | TGTGCCAGCAGCGTTACACAGGGACAGCCCCAGCATTTT | CASSVTQGQPQHF
TRBJ1-5 | NA | 16 | NA | TRBV28 | TGTGCCAGCAGTTTGAGGTACAGGGTTAGCAATCAGCCCCAGCATTTT | CASSLRYRVSNQPQHF
TRBJ2-1 | TRBD1 | 13 | NA | TRBV10-3 | TGTGCCATACAAGGACAGGGGAACAATGAGCAGTTCTTC | CAIQGQGNNEQFF
TRBJ1-2 | TRBD1 | 17 | NA | TRBV5-8 | TGTGCCAGCAGGCGTCGTCTGACAGGGCCAGGGGATTATGGCTACACCTTC | CASRRRLTGPGDYGYTF
TRBJ1-1 | NA | 14 | NA | TRBV5-6 | TGTGCCAGCAGCTTGCTCCATGGTAGCACTGAAGCTTTCTTT | CASSLLHGSTEAFF
TRBJ2-7 | NA | 15 | NA | TRBV5-4 | TGTGCCAGCAGCTTGGTGGGGGGTGGTTCGTACGAGCAGTACTTC | CASSLVGGGSYEQYF
TRBJ2-2 | NA | 13 | once | TRBV6-4 | TGTGCCAGCAGACTACAAGACACCGGGGAGCTGTTTTTT | CASRLQDTGELFF
TRBJ2-2 | NA | 13 | few | TRBV29-1 | TGCAGCGTTGAGAGCCATCTACCCGGGGAGCTGTTTTTT | CSVESHLPGELFF
TRBJ2-1 | TRBD1 | 17 | NA | TRBV4-1 | TGCGCCAGCAGCCAAAAAAACGGACGGGACAGATACAATGAGCAGTTCTTC | CASSQKNGRDRYNEQFF
TRBJ2-5 | NA | 16 | once | TRBV7-9 | TGTGCCAGCAGCTTTGGGTTTGGACAGCGACAAGAGACCCAGTACTTC | CASSFGFGQRQETQYF
TRBJ1-1 | NA | 15 | NA | TRBV15 | TGTGCCACCAGCAGAGATATCGGGGGAAACACTGAAGCTTTCTTT | CATSRDIGGNTEAFF
TRBJ2-1 | NA | 13 | NA | TRBV6-6 | TGTGCCAGCAGGGGCGGGGCGCGGAATGAGCAGTTCTTC | CASRGGARNEQFF
TRBJ2-7 | TRBD1 | 18 | NA | TRBV19 | TGTGCCAGTAGTCCAGATCCGCCACGGGACAGGGGATCGGACGAGCAGTACTTC | CASSPDPPRDRGSDEQYF
TRBJ1-4 | NA | 15 | NA | TRBV9 | TGTGCCAGCAGCGTAGATTATTCTTTGGGGCGAAAACTGTTTTTT | CASSVDYSLGRKLFF
TRBJ2-1 | TRBD1 | 16 | NA | TRBV5-5 | TGTGCCAGCAGCCTGACAGGGTTAAGCTCCTACAATGAGCAGTTCTTC | CASSLTGLSSYNEQFF
TRBJ1-3 | NA | 13 | NA | TRBV30 | TGTGCCTGGACTCAGGCGCCCGGAAACACCATATATTTT | CAWTQAPGNTIYF